A single sample gave rise to the 31 T cell receptor beta chains below, sequenced in a study of pediatric ulcerative colitis. Sequencing was performed with immunoSEQ multiplex PCR; in TCRdb, only in-frame clones are kept and a portion is missing. The profile covers roughly 64,000 clones, with about nine tenths appearing a single time and about 3.5% taken by the ten largest. Sequencing was performed on blood. These TCRs come from a boy between 10 and 17 years old with severe ulcerative colitis.

The chain links TRBV11-2 to TRBJ2-1; D might be TRBD1 or TRBD2, each matching 5 bases. The CDR3 is 17 amino acids. CDR1 is SGHAT, CDR2 FQNNGV, per germline. V was clipped by 6 bases and J by 5 bases, with 23 bases between them. The CDR3 is CASRPAWGGLGDNEQFF. In DNA, the CDR3 is TGTGCCAGCAGACCGGCTTGGGGCGGCCTGGGGGACAATGAGCAGTTCTTC.

The rearrangement uses TRBV6-1 and TRBJ2-1; 10 nucleotides align to TRBD2. Germline V lookup: CDR1 MNHNS, CDR2 SASEGT. The CDR3 runs 16 residues. The V gene end was trimmed by 4 bases and the J gene end by 4 bases; junction bases not matched to a gene: 7. The CDR3 here is CASSAPGTSVYNEQFF. The CDR3 DNA reads as TGTGCCAGCAGTGCCCCCGGGACTAGCGTATACAATGAGCAGTTCTTC.

This clone was picked up one time. V and J are TRBV7-9 and TRBJ1-2; 9 nucleotides match TRBD1. Germline CDR1 SEHNR, CDR2 FQNEAQ (reference sequence). The CDR3 extends over 13 amino acids. After removal of 6 bases from V and 6 bases from J, the junction contained 5 bases not matched to a gene. The CDR3, as DNA: TGTGCCAGCAGGGAAACAGGGGGCCATGGCTACACCTTC. Residues: CASRETGGHGYTF. The full variable domain, rest sourced from reference TRBV7-9 and TRBJ1-2, is DTGVSQNPRHKITKRGQNVTFRCDPISEHNRLYWYRQTLGQGPEFLTYFQNEAQLEKSRLLSDRFSAERPKGSFSTLEIQRTEQGDSAMYLCASRETGGHGYTFGSGTRLTVV.

The V and J genes are TRBV18 and TRBJ2-1, with TRBD2 matching 11 bases. The CDR3 is 16 amino acids. J lost 9 bases, V lost 0 bases, and 7 bases had no gene match. CDR1 and CDR2 from the germline V gene are KGHSH and LQKENI. Here the CDR3 DNA reads TGTGCCAGCTCACCACCGTTTAGCGGGAGGGACTCTGAGCAGTTCTTC. It specifies CASSPPFSGRDSEQFF.

The genes are TRBV5-6 and TRBJ2-2; D possibly corresponds to TRBD1 (6 bases). The germline gives CDR1 SGHDT, CDR2 YYEEEE. The V and J ends lost 4 bases and 0 bases respectively, with 16 bases between them. The CDR3 runs to 17 residues. This chain's CDR3 is CASSPPSSGANTGELFF. The CDR3 nucleotides read TGTGCCAGCAGCCCGCCTTCCTCAGGGGCGAACACCGGGGAGCTGTTTTTT.

The chain carries TRBV4-2 and TRBJ2-3, with unresolved D. The CDR3 runs 16 residues. The ends were cut back, 1 base at V and 2 bases at J, with 13 bases in the middle. Germline values: CDR1 LGHNA, CDR2 YNFKEQ. The DNA for the CDR3 is TGTGCCAGCAGCCAAGGACGGACGACTCACACAGATACGCAGTATTTT. Protein: CASSQGRTTHTDTQYF.

V usage is TRBV5-1 and J usage is TRBJ2-7, with D perhaps matching TRBD1 or TRBD2 (5 bases each). V was cut by 0 bases and J by 3 bases, with 10 bases left in between. Germline CDR1 and CDR2: SGHRS and YFSETQ. The CDR3 runs to 14 residues. CDR3 sequence: CASSLVGGSYEQYF. The CDR3 bases are TGCGCCAGCAGCTTGGTTGGGGGAAGCTACGAGCAGTACTTC.

The rearrangement links TRBV18 to TRBJ2-7; 10 bases align to TRBD1. The germline gives CDR1 KGHSH, CDR2 LQKENI. V dropped 1 base and J dropped 5; count of bases not matched to a gene: 5. The CDR3 length is 15 residues. CDR3 sequence reads: CASSPRGTGDHEQYF. The CDR3 bases are TGTGCCAGCTCACCACGTGGGACAGGGGACCACGAGCAGTACTTC.

The chain links TRBV27 to TRBJ1-1; D not certain. CDR3 length: 16 residues. V was trimmed by 5 bases and J by 3 bases, leaving 19 bases between them. Germline V lookup: CDR1 MNHEY, CDR2 SMNVEV (reference sequence). DNA of the CDR3: TGTGCCAGCAGTGCCTCCGCCTCCCGGCGACACACTGAAGCTTTCTTT. Protein sequence: CASSASASRRHTEAFF.

The rearrangement uses TRBV2 and TRBJ2-2; D possibly matches TRBD1 or TRBD2 (6 bases each). V was clipped by 4 bases and J by 11 bases, with 17 bases between them. Germline V gene data show CDR1 as SNHLY and CDR2 as FYNNEI. This CDR3 is built from 14 residues. The CDR3: CASSVGKPGGELFF. The DNA of the CDR3 is TGTGCCAGCAGTGTTGGAAAGCCCGGGGGCGAGCTGTTTTTT.

The chain links TRBV5-1 to TRBJ2-3, with D hard to call. The V gene lost 1 base and the J gene lost 2 bases, with 11 bases spanning the gap. The germline gives CDR1 SGHRS, CDR2 YFSETQ. This CDR3 contains 15 residues. CDR3 sequence: CASSLQSSLTDTQYF. In DNA, the CDR3 is TGCGCCAGCAGCTTGCAGTCAAGTCTCACAGATACGCAGTATTTT.

This clone was seen only a few times. The chain uses TRBV10-3 and TRBJ1-1; 8 nucleotides agree with TRBD1. The germline V gene has CDR1 ENHRY and CDR2 SYGVKD. The J segment lost 7 bases and the V segment lost 11 bases, leaving 6 bases of the junction unmatched. The length of the CDR3 is 11 residues. CDR3 loop: CASGTGLEAFF. The CDR3 nucleotides are TGTGCCTCCGGGACAGGACTTGAAGCTTTCTTT.

This sequence joins TRBV6-1 and TRBJ1-1, with no clear D. The CDR3 extends over 11 amino acids. Germline V lookup: CDR1 MNHNS, CDR2 SASEGT. V was cut by 2 bases and J by 7 bases, with 5 bases left in between. The CDR3 DNA sequence: TGTGCCAGCAGTGAACTGGTTGAAGCTTTCTTT. Amino acids: CASSELVEAFF.

The rearrangement joins TRBV19 to TRBJ1-5; D gene uncertain. The germline gives CDR1 LNHDA, CDR2 SQIVND (reference sequence). The length of the CDR3 is 18 residues. Trimming stripped 1 base from V and 0 bases from J, with 16 bases between. In DNA, the CDR3 is TGTGCCAGTAGTATAGTATTGTTGTCCGGTGATAGCAATCAGCCCCAGCATTTT. It encodes CASSIVLLSGDSNQPQHF. Full variable domain (remainder filled in from reference TRBV19 and TRBJ1-5): DGGITQSPKYLFRKEGQNVTLSCEQNLNHDAMYWYRQDPGQGLRLIYYSQIVNDFQKGDIAEGYSVSREKKESFPLTVTSAQKNPTAFYLCASSIVLLSGDSNQPQHFGDGTRLSIL.

This chain uses TRBV15 with TRBJ2-6; 10 bases match TRBD1. The V gene's germline CDR1 is LNHNV and CDR2 YYDKDF (reference sequence). The CDR3 is 20 residues long. J was trimmed by 0 bases and V by 3 bases; bases with no gene match: 11. As DNA, the CDR3 is TGTGCCACCAGCAGTGGTATCCCGGGACAGGGGATCTCTGGGGCCAACGTCCTGACTTTC. This codes for CATSSGIPGQGISGANVLTF. Complete variable domain (other parts from reference TRBV15 and TRBJ2-6): DAMVIQNPRYQVTQFGKPVTLSCSQTLNHNVMYWYQQKSSQAPKLLFHYYDKDFNNEADTPDNFQSRRPNTSFCFLDIRSPGLGDTAMYLCATSSGIPGQGISGANVLTFGAGSRLTVL.

This chain links TRBV5-1 with TRBJ1-5; D is undetermined. Looked up from germline, CDR1 is SGHRS and CDR2 is YFSETQ. CDR3 length: 11 amino acids. Trimming stripped 9 bases from V and 7 bases from J, with 11 bases between. The DNA of the CDR3 is TGCGCCACCCAGTCCGACCAGCCCCAGCATTTT. Translating it yields CATQSDQPQHF.

V usage is TRBV7-3 and J usage is TRBJ2-1; 7 bases align to TRBD1. Looked up from germline, CDR1 is SGHTA and CDR2 is FQGTGA. After removal of 5 bases from V and 5 bases from J, the junction contained 3 bases not matched to a gene. The CDR3 totals 13 residues. The CDR3 coding sequence is TGTGCCAGCAGCACGGGACAGAACAATGAGCAGTTCTTC. Protein sequence: CASSTGQNNEQFF.

The V call is TRBV30, the J call TRBJ1-4; D remains unclear. Germline CDR1 reads GTSNPN; CDR2 reads SVGIG (reference sequence). V was shortened by 5 bases and J by 0 bases, with 13 bases between the two germline ends. The CDR3 is 15 residues long. CDR3 in amino acids: CAWLWRRATNEKLFF. CDR3 DNA sequence: TGTGCCTGGCTCTGGCGGAGAGCAACTAATGAAAAACTGTTTTTT. The full variable domain, in which reference TRBV30 and TRBJ1-4 provide the parts outside the CDR3, is SQTIHQWPATLVQPVGSPLSLECTVEGTSNPNLYWYRQAAGRGLQLLFYSVGIGQISSEVPQNLSASRPQDRQFILSSKKLLLSDSGFYLCAWLWRRATNEKLFFGSGTQLSVL.

The rearrangement joins TRBV4-2 to TRBJ1-1, with 10 bases lining up with TRBD1. CDR3 size: 14 residues. Trimming removed 4 bases from V and 4 bases from J; junction bases left unmatched: 3. Per the germline V gene, CDR1 is LGHNA and CDR2 is YNFKEQ. The DNA of the CDR3 is TGTGCCAGCAGCCCTGACAGGGGGCCCACTGAAGCTTTCTTT. It encodes CASSPDRGPTEAFF.

The rearrangement joins TRBV10-3 to TRBJ1-4; D might be TRBD1 (6 bases). CDR3 length equals 14 residues. V was trimmed by 6 bases and J by 5 bases, leaving 13 bases between them. Germline CDR1 and CDR2: ENHRY and SYGVKD. In DNA, the CDR3 is TGTGCCATCAGCCTACAGGGCGCAAATGAAAAACTGTTTTTT. It yields the protein CAISLQGANEKLFF.

This chain connects TRBV7-2 to TRBJ1-5, with TRBD1 as a possible D gene (5 bases). Germline V gene sequence: CDR1 SGHTA, CDR2 FQGNSA. This CDR3 contains 14 residues. V was trimmed by 1 base and J by 4 bases, leaving 8 bases between them. The CDR3 reads CASSLDGTNQPQHF. In nucleotides, the CDR3 is TGTGCCAGCAGCTTAGACGGGACTAATCAGCCCCAGCATTTT. The full variable domain, with the rest looked up from reference TRBV7-2 and TRBJ1-5, is GAGVSQSPSNKVTEKGKDVELRCDPISGHTALYWYRQSLGQGLEFLIYFQGNSAPDKSGLPSDRFSAERTGGSVSTLTIQRTQQEDSAVYLCASSLDGTNQPQHFGDGTRLSIL.

The V call is TRBV30, the J call TRBJ2-7, with 8 positions matching TRBD1. Germline V CDR1 and CDR2: GTSNPN, SVGIG (reference sequence). After removal of 0 bases from V and 6 bases from J, the junction contained 10 bases not matched to a gene. This CDR3 contains 15 residues. The CDR3 loop reads CAWSVATGQVIEQYF. CDR3 DNA sequence: TGTGCCTGGAGTGTAGCTACGGGACAGGTGATCGAGCAGTACTTC.

The rearrangement joins TRBV15 to TRBJ2-2; D remains unclear. V lost 0 bases and J lost 5, with 10 bases in between. The germline gives CDR1 LNHNV, CDR2 YYDKDF (reference sequence). This CDR3 comprises 15 residues. CDR3 loop: CATSRDRGGTGELFF. CDR3 sequence (DNA): TGTGCCACCAGCAGAGATCGCGGCGGAACCGGGGAGCTGTTTTTT.

Written as DNA, the CDR3 is TGTGCCAGCAGTTTGCGTAAGACTCGGGACAGCTCCTACGAGCAGTACTTC. It codes for CASSLRKTRDSSYEQYF. This chain joins TRBV28 and TRBJ2-7; 7 nucleotides match TRBD1. J gave up 0 bases and V 3 bases, and 11 bases lay outside the gene matches. CDR3 length: 17 amino acids. The germline CDR1 and CDR2 sequences are MDHEN and SYDVKM.

CDR3 protein: CASSSSGQGNEQYF. In DNA form, the CDR3 reads TGTGCCAGCAGCTCCTCGGGACAGGGCAACGAGCAGTACTTC. The chain has TRBV7-9 and TRBJ2-7; the match to TRBD1 covers 9 bases. There are 14 residues in the CDR3. Germline CDR1 is SEHNR and CDR2 is FQNEAQ (reference sequence). V dropped 4 bases and J dropped 5; count of bases not matched to a gene: 6.

The chain carries TRBV6-5 and TRBJ2-7, with TRBD1 as a possible D gene (6 bases). Trimming shortened V by 6 bases and J by 0 bases, and 9 bases separated the two germline ends. CDR1 is MNHEY and CDR2 is SVGAGI in the germline V gene. The CDR3 length is 13 residues. CDR3 sequence: CASRGTFSYEQYF. In DNA form, the CDR3 reads TGTGCCAGCAGGGGGACATTCTCCTACGAGCAGTACTTC.

V is TRBV4-2 and J is TRBJ2-2; maybe TRBD2 (5 bases). V lost 7 bases, J lost 3 bases, and 9 bases lay in between. The V gene's germline CDR1 is LGHNA and CDR2 YNFKEQ. This CDR3 comprises 13 residues. Here the CDR3 reads CASTRGDTGELFF. As DNA, the CDR3 is TGTGCCAGCACCCGGGGAGACACCGGGGAGCTGTTTTTT.

The chain employs TRBV5-4 and TRBJ2-2, with 9 bases that match TRBD2. Germline V gene data show CDR1 as SGHNT and CDR2 as YYREEE (reference sequence). Losses at the gene ends were 0 bases for V and 4 bases for J; bases not matched to a gene: 4. CDR3 length equals 16 residues. The CDR3 sequence: CASSLAGGRATGELFF. The CDR3 DNA sequence: TGTGCCAGCAGCTTGGCTGGCGGGAGGGCCACCGGGGAGCTGTTTTTT.

CDR3 sequence: CASSIGGNTEAFF. CDR3 nucleotides: TGTGCCAGCAGCATTGGAGGAAACACTGAAGCTTTCTTT. The J gene is TRBJ1-1, the V gene TRBV11-2; D unresolved. Trimming took 5 bases from V and 2 from J, leaving 9 bases between them. The length of the CDR3 is 13 residues. The germline CDR1 and CDR2 sequences are SGHAT and FQNNGV.

The rearrangement joins TRBV25-1 to TRBJ2-7, with 7 bases that match TRBD1. CDR3 length: 16 amino acids. CDR1 is MGHDK, CDR2 SYGVNS, per germline. The ends lost 7 bases at V and 5 bases at J; junction bases unmatched: 17. This chain's CDR3 is CASTPVDRVSSHEQYF. The CDR3 nucleotides are TGTGCCAGCACCCCCGTTGACAGGGTGTCATCCCACGAGCAGTACTTC.

This chain connects TRBV29-1 to TRBJ1-5; D is undetermined. The CDR3 length is 13 residues. Trimming took off 0 bases at V and 3 bases at J, with 6 bases between the two ends. Germline CDR1 SQVTM, CDR2 ANQGSEA. The DNA for the CDR3 is TGCAGCGTTGAAGAAACAGACAATCAGCCCCAGCATTTT. Protein product: CSVEETDNQPQHF. The variable domain in full, with the rest retrieved from reference TRBV29-1 and TRBJ1-5, is SAVISQKPSRDICQRGTSLTIQCQVDSQVTMMFWYRQQPGQSLTLIATANQGSEATYESGFVIDKFPISRPNLTFSTLTVSNMSPEDSSIYLCSVEETDNQPQHFGDGTRLSIL.